Reported below is one T cell receptor beta chain. This sample is part of a study of blood T cell repertoires in COVID-19. Background on the study: Samples taken during acute and convalescent COVID-19 were collected in the United States, Italy and Spain.

As processed by the authors: Amplifying reference gene primers gave estimates of nucleated cell counts. TCRdb's table, derived via immunoSEQ multiplex PCR, lists solely in-frame clones and lacks some. Clone size and the V and J calls come from that table; the DNA yielded D and trimming. Of some 270,000 clones listed, roughly 82% are singletons. The sample comprised peripheral blood. This sequence was found in a woman older than 75 with COVID-19, enrolled during active disease.

CDR3 protein: CASSIKSGGSSYNEQFF. CDR3 DNA sequence: TGTGCCAGCAGCATCAAGAGCGGGGGGAGCTCCTACAATGAGCAGTTCTTC. This rearrangement joins TRBV11-2 to TRBJ2-1, with TRBD2 identical over 9 bases. CDR1 and CDR2 from the germline V gene are SGHAT and FQNNGV. The CDR3 sequence is 17 residues long. V dropped 5 bases and J dropped 0; count of bases not matched to a gene: 8.